A single sample gave rise to the 16 T cell receptor beta chains below, sequenced in a study of neurological immune-mediated disorders. TCRdb reprocessed the 5' RACE reads with MiXCR, giving one entry per CDR3 protein. The table shows some 28,000 distinct CDR3 sequences, with 5% to 7.5% occurring only once. The sequenced sample was PBMCs. The origin of the receptors is a woman in her forties or fifties in good health.

This clonotype was detected ten times or more. The chain combines TRBV7-3 with TRBJ2-1; D possibly corresponds to TRBD2 (5 bases). Germline CDR1 is SGHTA and CDR2 is FQGTGA. The CDR3 covers 15 residues. V was cut by 4 bases and J by 0 bases, with 10 bases left in between. This chain's CDR3 is CASSSSGDSYNEQFF. The CDR3 DNA reads TGTGCCAGCAGCTCATCCGGGGACTCCTACAATGAGCAGTTCTTC.

This clonotype was seen at least ten times. V gene TRBV5-1 combines with J gene TRBJ1-1; TRBD1 is a possible D gene (6 bases). The ends were cut back, 4 bases at V and 0 bases at J, with 7 bases in the middle. The CDR3 runs to 13 residues. Germline loops: CDR1 SGHRS, CDR2 YFSETQ. CDR3 nucleotide sequence: TGCGCCAGCAGCGGGACATTGAACACTGAAGCTTTCTTT. It translates to CASSGTLNTEAFF.

This clonotype appeared many times. The chain combines TRBV28 with TRBJ2-1; D uncertain. CDR3 length equals 15 residues. Trimming removed 2 bases at V and 0 bases at J, with 8 bases between. CDR1 and CDR2 from the germline V gene are MDHEN and SYDVKM. DNA for the CDR3: TGTGCCAGCAGTTTACTTCGGAGCTCCTACAATGAGCAGTTCTTC. Its translation is CASSLLRSSYNEQFF.

The sample holds many counts of this clonotype. This chain uses TRBV7-3 with TRBJ2-2; no clear D. V was shortened by 4 bases and J by 6 bases, with 6 bases between the two germline ends. Germline V CDR1 and CDR2: SGHTA, FQGTGA. The CDR3 spans 12 residues. The CDR3: CASSSQPGELFF. As DNA, the CDR3 is TGTGCCAGCAGCTCACAGCCCGGGGAGCTGTTTTTT.

This clonotype was counted ten times or more. The chain combines TRBV11-2 with TRBJ1-2; D remains ambiguous. Germline CDR1 is SGHAT and CDR2 is FQNNGV. Deletions cut 0 bases from V and 8 bases from J, with 7 bases between. This CDR3 spans 12 amino acids. The CDR3 DNA is TGTGCCAGCAGCTTAGAACCGAGGGGCTACACCTTC. It translates to CASSLEPRGYTF. The complete variable domain, with remaining parts taken from reference TRBV11-2 and TRBJ1-2, reads EAGVAQSPRYKIIEKRQSVAFWCNPISGHATLYWYQQILGQGPKLLIQFQNNGVVDDSQLPKDRFSAERLKGVDSTLKIQPAKLEDSAVYLCASSLEPRGYTFGSGTRLTVV.

This clonotype was counted at least ten times. V and J are TRBV5-1 and TRBJ2-7; tentatively, D is TRBD1 (5 bases). Germline V gene lookup returns CDR1 SGHRS and CDR2 YFSETQ. The V gene lost 4 bases and the J gene lost 5 bases, with 10 bases spanning the gap. The CDR3 has 12 residues. The CDR3 DNA reads TGCGCCAGCAGCATACAGGAGAACGAGCAGTACTTC. It codes for CASSIQENEQYF.

This clonotype was recorded many times. The rearrangement links TRBV10-3 to TRBJ1-1; weak D call: TRBD1 (6 bases). Trimming pared 7 bases from V and 1 base from J, leaving 16 bases between. CDR3 size: 15 residues. Germline assignment: CDR1 ENHRY and CDR2 SYGVKD. CDR3 bases: TGTGCCATCACTGAAAGCAGGGGCCGGAACACTGAAGCTTTCTTT. Translating it yields CAITESRGRNTEAFF.

Ten or more counts support this clonotype. The V and J genes are TRBV20-1 and TRBJ2-7, with 9 positions matching TRBD2. Germline CDR1 and CDR2: DFQATT and SNEGSKA (reference sequence). V gave up 6 bases and J gave up 2 bases; unmatched junction bases: 2. The CDR3 totals 12 residues. DNA for the CDR3: TGCAGTGCCCAGCGGGGGGCCTACGAGCAGTACTTC. Translating it yields CSAQRGAYEQYF.

This chain connects TRBV6-5 to TRBJ1-5; maybe TRBD1 (5 bases). In germline, CDR1 is MNHEY, CDR2 SVGAGI. Trimming left V 7 bases short and J 3 bases short, with 16 bases between. The CDR3 has 15 residues. CDR3 sequence: CASIPLVGDNQPQHF. Written as DNA, the CDR3 is TGTGCCAGCATTCCCTTGGTGGGGGACAATCAGCCCCAGCATTTT.

This clonotype was counted many times. The genes are TRBV7-2 and TRBJ2-6; D remains ambiguous. The CDR3 covers 16 residues. V lost 2 bases and J lost 0, with 8 bases in between. CDR1 and CDR2 from the germline V gene are SGHTA and FQGNSA. Here the CDR3 DNA reads TGTGCCAGCAGCTTATCCGAGACCTCTGGGGCCAACGTCCTGACTTTC. Its translation: CASSLSETSGANVLTF.

The sample holds many counts of this clonotype. The gene calls are TRBV2 and TRBJ2-2, with TRBD1 identical over 8 bases. Germline CDR1 and CDR2: SNHLY and FYNNEI. The CDR3 totals 14 residues. J lost 4 bases, V lost 8 bases, and 6 bases had no gene match. The CDR3 nucleotides are TGTGCCAGCGCTCCGGACAGGGCCACCGGGGAGCTGTTTTTT. Amino acid sequence: CASAPDRATGELFF.

The sample holds one count of this clonotype. A read error may produce the germline difference seen at one junction end. In DNA, the CDR3 is TGTCCCAGCAGAACCTCCGGTACAGGGCCGCACGAGCAGTACTTC. It translates to CPSRTSGTGPHEQYF. The chain recombines TRBV28 with TRBJ2-7, with a weak D call TRBD1 (6 bases). The CDR3 is made up of 15 amino acids. From germline, CDR1 is MDHEN and CDR2 SYDVKM.

In its sample, this clonotype was seen many times. The V gene is TRBV12-3 or TRBV12-4, the J gene TRBJ1-1; no firm D call. The CDR3 contains 13 residues. The V end was cut by 6 bases, the J end by 7 bases, with 15 bases between. This CDR3 is CASRPSRSFEAFF. The CDR3 nucleotides read TGTGCCAGCAGGCCCTCGAGGAGCTTTGAAGCTTTCTTT.

This clonotype was found many times. The rearrangement uses TRBV12-3 or TRBV12-4 and TRBJ2-2; the D gene is possibly TRBD2 (6 bases). The CDR3 has 15 amino acids. Trimming left V 7 bases short and J 5 bases short, with 17 bases between. The CDR3 DNA is TGTGCCAGCATTCCCGGGACGGGAGAAACCGGGGAGCTGTTTTTT. It codes for CASIPGTGETGELFF.

This clonotype came up many times. This chain connects TRBV5-8 to TRBJ1-1, with D maybe TRBD1 (6 bases). The CDR3 runs to 16 residues. Trimming left V 0 bases short and J 2 bases short, with 14 bases between. CDR1 SGHTS and CDR2 YDEGEE come from the germline V gene. CDR3 loop: CASSLGPGGGNTEAFF. In nucleotides, the CDR3 is TGTGCCAGCAGCTTGGGTCCAGGAGGGGGAAACACTGAAGCTTTCTTT.

By sample fraction, this clonotype is medium-sized. The genes are TRBV5-1 and TRBJ2-2; TRBD1 aligns across 7 bases. The CDR3 runs 16 residues. V dropped 6 bases and J dropped 2; count of bases not matched to a gene: 10. Germline CDR1 reads SGHRS; CDR2 reads YFSETQ. The CDR3 sequence: CASKGPTGINTGELFF. CDR3 coding DNA: TGCGCCAGCAAAGGTCCGACAGGGATAAACACCGGGGAGCTGTTTTTT.